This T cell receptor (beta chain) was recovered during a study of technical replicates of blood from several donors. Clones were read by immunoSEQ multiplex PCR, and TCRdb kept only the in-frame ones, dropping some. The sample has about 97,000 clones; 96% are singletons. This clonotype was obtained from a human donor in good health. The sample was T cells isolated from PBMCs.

In DNA, the CDR3 is TGTGCCTGGGCGACAGGGACCTCTAACTATGGCTACACCTTC. Protein: CAWATGTSNYGYTF. The chain is built from TRBV30 and TRBJ1-2; 7 bases fit TRBD1. Unmatched junction bases numbered 6, after V lost 5 bases and J lost 0 bases. Germline-derived CDR1 and CDR2 are GTSNPN and SVGIG (reference sequence). There are 14 residues in the CDR3.